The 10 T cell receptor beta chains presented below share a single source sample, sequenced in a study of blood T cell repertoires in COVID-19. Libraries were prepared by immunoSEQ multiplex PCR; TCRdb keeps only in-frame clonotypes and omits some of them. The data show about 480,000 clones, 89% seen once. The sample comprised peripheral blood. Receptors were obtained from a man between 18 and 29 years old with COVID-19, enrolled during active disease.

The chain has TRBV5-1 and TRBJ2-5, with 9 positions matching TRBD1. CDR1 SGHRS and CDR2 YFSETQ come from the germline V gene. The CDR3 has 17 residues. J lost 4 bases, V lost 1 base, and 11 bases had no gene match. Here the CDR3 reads CASSLRGPDRGGETQYF. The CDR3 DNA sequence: TGCGCCAGCAGCTTGAGGGGCCCGGACAGGGGAGGAGAGACCCAGTACTTC.

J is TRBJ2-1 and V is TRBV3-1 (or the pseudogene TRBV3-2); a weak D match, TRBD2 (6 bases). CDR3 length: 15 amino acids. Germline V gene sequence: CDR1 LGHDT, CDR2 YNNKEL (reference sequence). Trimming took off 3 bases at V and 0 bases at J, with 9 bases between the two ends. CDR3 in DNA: TGTGCCAGCAGCCATACGGAGGGCTCCTACAATGAGCAGTTCTTC. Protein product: CASSHTEGSYNEQFF.

CDR3 sequence reads: CASSVTSGPFNEQFF. CDR3 bases: TGTGCCAGCAGCGTAACTAGCGGACCCTTCAATGAGCAGTTCTTC. V and J are TRBV7-2 and TRBJ2-1, with 8 bases identical to TRBD2. Per the germline V gene, CDR1 is SGHTA and CDR2 is FQGNSA. The CDR3 has 15 amino acids. Losses at the gene ends were 5 bases for V and 6 bases for J; bases not matched to a gene: 9.

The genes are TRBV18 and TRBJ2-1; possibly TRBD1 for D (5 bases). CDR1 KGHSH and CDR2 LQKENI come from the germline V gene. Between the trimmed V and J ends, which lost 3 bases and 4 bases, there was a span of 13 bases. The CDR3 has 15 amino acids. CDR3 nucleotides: TGTGCCAGCTCACCTATGCAGGGTCCTTACAATGAGCAGTTCTTC. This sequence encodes CASSPMQGPYNEQFF. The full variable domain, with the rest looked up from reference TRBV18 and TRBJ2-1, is NAGVMQNPRHLVRRRGQEARLRCSPMKGHSHVYWYRQLPEEGLKFMVYLQKENIIDESGMPKERFSAEFPKEGPSILRIQQVVRGDSAAYFCASSPMQGPYNEQFFGPGTRLTVL.

DNA for the CDR3: TGTGCCAGCAGCCCAGGGGACGGGGCCAACGTCCTGACTTTC. The encoded protein is CASSPGDGANVLTF. The chain has TRBV11-3 and TRBJ2-6, with D possibly matching TRBD1 (6 bases). CDR1 is SGHNT, CDR2 YENEEA, per germline. Trimming stripped 5 bases from V and 4 bases from J, with 9 bases between. The CDR3 runs to 14 residues. The full variable domain, rest sourced from reference TRBV11-3 and TRBJ2-6, is EAGVVQSPRYKIIEKKQPVAFWCNPISGHNTLYWYLQNLGQGPELLIRYENEEAVDDSQLPKDRFSAERLKGVDSTLKIQPAELGDSAVYLCASSPGDGANVLTFGAGSRLTVL.

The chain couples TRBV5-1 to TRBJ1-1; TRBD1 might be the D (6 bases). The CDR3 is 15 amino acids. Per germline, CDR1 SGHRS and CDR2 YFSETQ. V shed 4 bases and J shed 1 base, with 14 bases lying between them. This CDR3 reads CASSHLEQGNTEAFF. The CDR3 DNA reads TGCGCCAGCAGCCACTTGGAACAGGGGAACACTGAAGCTTTCTTT.

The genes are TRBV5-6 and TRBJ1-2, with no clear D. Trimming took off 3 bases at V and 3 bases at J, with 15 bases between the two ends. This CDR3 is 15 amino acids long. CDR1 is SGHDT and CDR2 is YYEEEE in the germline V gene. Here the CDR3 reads CASSSVGLKYYGYTF. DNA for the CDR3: TGTGCCAGCAGCTCGGTTGGGCTTAAGTACTATGGCTACACCTTC.

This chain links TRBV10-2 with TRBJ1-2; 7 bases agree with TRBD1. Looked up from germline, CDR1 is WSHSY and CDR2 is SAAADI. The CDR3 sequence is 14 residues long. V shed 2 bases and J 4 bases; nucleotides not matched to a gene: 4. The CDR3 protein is CASSEKGASYGYTF. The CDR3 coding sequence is TGCGCCAGCAGTGAGAAGGGGGCTAGCTATGGCTACACCTTC.

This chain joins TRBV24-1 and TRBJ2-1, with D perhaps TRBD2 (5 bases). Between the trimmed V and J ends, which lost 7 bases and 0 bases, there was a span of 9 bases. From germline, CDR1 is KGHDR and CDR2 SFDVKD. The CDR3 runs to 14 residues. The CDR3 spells CATSPGSSYNEQFF. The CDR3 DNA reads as TGTGCCACCAGCCCGGGGAGCTCCTACAATGAGCAGTTCTTC.

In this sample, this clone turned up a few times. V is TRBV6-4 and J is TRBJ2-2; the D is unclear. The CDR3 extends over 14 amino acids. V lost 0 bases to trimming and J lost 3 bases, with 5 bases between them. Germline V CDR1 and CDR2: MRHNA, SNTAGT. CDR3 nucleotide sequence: TGTGCCAGCAGTGACTCGCAGGACACCGGGGAGCTGTTTTTT. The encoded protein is CASSDSQDTGELFF.